Below are 17 T cell receptor beta chains sequenced from a single sample in a study of blood T cell repertoires in COVID-19. Assay: immunoSEQ multiplex PCR; the TCRdb copy retains only in-frame clones and omits some. Of more than 250,000 clones in the sample, 90% were seen once. Specimen: PBMCs or T cells enriched from blood (not recorded which). The source of these receptors is a woman aged 18-30 years with acute COVID-19.

This clone was observed a single time. The CDR3 bases are TGTGCCAGCAGCGTCCTAGCGGGAGGCGACGAGCAGTACTTC. This gives the protein CASSVLAGGDEQYF. The V call is TRBV9, the J call TRBJ2-7; 11 bases align to TRBD2. J lost 5 bases, V lost 2 bases, and 3 bases had no gene match. The CDR3 extends over 14 amino acids. CDR1 is SGDLS, CDR2 YYNGEE, per germline.

This chain joins TRBV21-1 and TRBJ2-4; TRBD2, the D gene given by the table, was not confirmed from the DNA. TRBV21-1 is a documented pseudogene. This CDR3 contains 17 residues. The CDR3 bases are TGTGCCAGCAGCAAAGAGGCTAGCGGGAGTCCCAAAAACATTCAGTACTTC. Protein sequence: CASSKEASGSPKNIQYF.

This clone was counted only a few times. This specimen includes other DNA sequences encoding the same CDR3. The chain couples TRBV5-6 to TRBJ2-3, with D uncertain. CDR3 length: 15 amino acids. CDR1 is SGHDT and CDR2 is YYEEEE in the germline V gene. Deletions cut 0 bases from V and 2 bases from J, with 10 bases between. CDR3 protein: CASSLVGATTDTQYF. CDR3 nucleotide sequence: TGTGCCAGCAGCTTGGTAGGAGCAACCACAGATACGCAGTATTTT.

The chain is built from TRBV5-1 and TRBJ1-4; D perhaps matches TRBD1 (5 bases). V lost 4 bases and J 8 bases, leaving 18 bases between the germline ends. CDR3 length equals 15 residues. Germline V gives CDR1 SGHRS, CDR2 YFSETQ. In DNA form, the CDR3 reads TGCGCCAGCAGCCCGTCGGGGGTTATGGGGGAAAAACTGTTTTTT. As protein: CASSPSGVMGEKLFF.

J is TRBJ2-7 and V is TRBV28; 12 positions match TRBD2. This CDR3 is built from 14 residues. Per the germline V gene, CDR1 is MDHEN and CDR2 is SYDVKM. The trim removed 6 bases at V and 9 bases at J, leaving 9 bases unmatched. CDR3 in amino acids: CASSLAGGPGWQYF. The CDR3 DNA is TGTGCCAGCAGCCTAGCGGGAGGGCCAGGTTGGCAGTACTTC.

This chain joins TRBV27 and TRBJ2-7; 7 bases match TRBD1. V dropped 10 bases and J dropped 3; count of bases not matched to a gene: 12. The CDR3 runs 14 residues. Looked up from germline, CDR1 is MNHEY and CDR2 is SMNVEV (reference sequence). This CDR3 is CATTDRVGGYEQYF. The CDR3 bases are TGTGCCACCACTGACAGGGTAGGGGGCTACGAGCAGTACTTC.

This clone was counted once. The chain uses TRBV6-5 and TRBJ1-1, with no clear D. This CDR3 contains 15 residues. Trimming stripped 4 bases from V and 1 base from J, with 13 bases between. The germline gives CDR1 MNHEY, CDR2 SVGAGI. CDR3 protein: CASSSTPLENTEAFF. The CDR3 bases are TGTGCCAGCAGTTCGACACCACTTGAGAACACTGAAGCTTTCTTT.

The rearrangement joins TRBV29-1 to TRBJ1-2; tentatively, D is TRBD1 (5 bases). This CDR3 is 11 amino acids long. Germline V gene lookup returns CDR1 SQVTM and CDR2 ANQGSEA. V gave up 4 bases and J gave up 8 bases, with 11 bases separating them. This CDR3 reads CSVVGEGGYTF. The CDR3, as DNA: TGCAGCGTTGTAGGGGAGGGGGGCTACACCTTC. Using reference TRBV29-1 and TRBJ1-2 for the parts outside the CDR3, the full variable domain is SAVISQKPSRDICQRGTSLTIQCQVDSQVTMMFWYRQQPGQSLTLIATANQGSEATYESGFVIDKFPISRPNLTFSTLTVSNMSPEDSSIYLCSVVGEGGYTFGSGTRLTVV.

A remark on this clone: This specimen includes other DNA sequences encoding the same CDR3. The chain uses TRBV4-1 and TRBJ2-2, with 9 bases that match TRBD1. The V gene's germline CDR1 is MGHRA and CDR2 YSYEKL. The CDR3 is made up of 16 amino acids. Unmatched junction bases numbered 0, after V lost 0 bases and J lost 1 base. The CDR3, as DNA: TGCGCCAGCAGCCAAGAGGGACAGGGGAACACCGGGGAGCTGTTTTTT. Its translation is CASSQEGQGNTGELFF.

Here the CDR3 DNA reads TGTGCCAGCAGTGCCCGGGGACTATCCTACGAGCAGTACTTC. This codes for CASSARGLSYEQYF. V is TRBV27 and J is TRBJ2-7, with 7 nucleotides matching TRBD2. V trimming: 5 bases; J trimming: 1 base; junction bases outside the gene matches: 5. Germline V gives CDR1 MNHEY, CDR2 SMNVEV (reference sequence). The CDR3 consists of 14 residues.

The chain employs TRBV7-9 and TRBJ2-7, with 9 bases lining up with TRBD1. The CDR3 loop spans 16 amino acids. Germline CDR1 SEHNR, CDR2 FQNEAQ (reference sequence). The V segment lost 1 base and the J segment 5 bases; nucleotides outside the gene matches: 9. The CDR3 nucleotides read TGTGCCAGCAGCTTAGGGGTCTGGGACAGGGCTCACGAGCAGTACTTC. It yields the protein CASSLGVWDRAHEQYF.

The CDR3 here is CASSARGGANEKLFF. CDR3 nucleotides: TGTGCCAGCAGCGCCCGGGGTGGGGCTAATGAAAAACTGTTTTTT. The V gene is TRBV7-9, the J gene TRBJ1-4, with no clear D. This CDR3 region has 15 residues. V lost 5 bases to trimming and J lost 3 bases, with 13 bases between them. Per the germline V gene, CDR1 is SEHNR and CDR2 is FQNEAQ (reference sequence).

J is TRBJ1-1 and V is TRBV9, with 8 bases lining up with TRBD1. CDR3 size: 14 residues. The V gene's germline CDR1 is SGDLS and CDR2 YYNGEE. V gave up 4 bases and J gave up 1 base; unmatched junction bases: 3. CDR3 sequence reads: CASSPGTGNTEAFF. CDR3 bases: TGTGCCAGCAGCCCCGGGACAGGGAACACTGAAGCTTTCTTT. The full variable domain, with the rest looked up from reference TRBV9 and TRBJ1-1, is DSGVTQTPKHLITATGQRVTLRCSPRSGDLSVYWYQQSLDQGLQFLIQYYNGEERAKGNILERFSAQQFPDLHSELNLSSLELGDSALYFCASSPGTGNTEAFFGQGTRLTVV.

This clone was seen once. The chain joins TRBV4-1 to TRBJ2-7; D unresolved. This CDR3 comprises 18 residues. Germline V gene data show CDR1 as MGHRA and CDR2 as YSYEKL. Trimming removed 1 base at V and 0 bases at J, with 19 bases between. The CDR3 region has the DNA TGCGCCAGCAGCCAAGCCTACCCCCAGGTCAAAAGCTCCTACGAGCAGTACTTC. It yields the protein CASSQAYPQVKSSYEQYF.

The chain couples TRBV30 to TRBJ2-5; TRBD1 agrees at 7 bases. Per germline, CDR1 GTSNPN and CDR2 SVGIG (reference sequence). The CDR3 has 15 amino acids. With V trimmed by 3 bases and J by 0 bases, 7 bases remained unmatched. CDR3 protein: CAWRPGQRYQETQYF. DNA of the CDR3: TGTGCCTGGAGACCGGGACAGAGGTACCAAGAGACCCAGTACTTC.

The CDR3 DNA follows: TGTGCCAGCAGTCCCCTAGCGGACACAGATACGCAGTATTTT. Translated, it gives CASSPLADTDTQYF. V usage is TRBV2 and J usage is TRBJ2-3; 7 bases map to TRBD2. The CDR3 covers 14 residues. CDR1 is SNHLY, CDR2 FYNNEI, per germline. The V gene end was trimmed by 5 bases and the J gene end by 2 bases; junction bases not matched to a gene: 4.

The chain employs TRBV5-1 and TRBJ2-5; D uncertain. V was shortened by 2 bases and J by 4 bases, with 6 bases between the two germline ends. Germline V CDR1 and CDR2: SGHRS, YFSETQ. The CDR3 extends over 12 amino acids. DNA of the CDR3: TGCGCCAGCAGCTTAGCTTCAGAGACCCAGTACTTC. It encodes CASSLASETQYF.